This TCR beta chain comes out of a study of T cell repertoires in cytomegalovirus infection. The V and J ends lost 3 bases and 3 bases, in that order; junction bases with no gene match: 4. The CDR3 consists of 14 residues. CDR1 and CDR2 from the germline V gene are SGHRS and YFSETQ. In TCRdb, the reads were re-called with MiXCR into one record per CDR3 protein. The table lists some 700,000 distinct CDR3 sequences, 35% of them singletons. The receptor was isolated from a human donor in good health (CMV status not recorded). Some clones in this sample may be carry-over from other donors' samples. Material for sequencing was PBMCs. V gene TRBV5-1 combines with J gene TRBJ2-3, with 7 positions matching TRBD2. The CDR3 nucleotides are TGCGCCAGCAGCTGGACTAGAATGACAGATACGCAGTATTTT. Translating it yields CASSWTRMTDTQYF.